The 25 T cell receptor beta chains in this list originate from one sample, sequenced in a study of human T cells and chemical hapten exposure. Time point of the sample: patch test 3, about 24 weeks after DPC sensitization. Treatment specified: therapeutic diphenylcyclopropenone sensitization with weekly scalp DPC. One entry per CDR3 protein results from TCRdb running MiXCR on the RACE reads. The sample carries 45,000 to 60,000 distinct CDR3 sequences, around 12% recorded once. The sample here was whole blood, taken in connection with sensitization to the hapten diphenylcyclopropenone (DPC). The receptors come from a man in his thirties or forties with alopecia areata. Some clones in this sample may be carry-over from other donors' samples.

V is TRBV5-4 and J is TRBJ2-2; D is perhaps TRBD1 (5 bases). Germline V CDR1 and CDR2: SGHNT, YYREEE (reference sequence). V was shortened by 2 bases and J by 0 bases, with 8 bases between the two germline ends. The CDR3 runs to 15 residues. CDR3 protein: CASSFKGTNTGELFF. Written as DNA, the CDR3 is TGTGCCAGCAGCTTTAAGGGGACGAACACCGGGGAGCTGTTTTTT.

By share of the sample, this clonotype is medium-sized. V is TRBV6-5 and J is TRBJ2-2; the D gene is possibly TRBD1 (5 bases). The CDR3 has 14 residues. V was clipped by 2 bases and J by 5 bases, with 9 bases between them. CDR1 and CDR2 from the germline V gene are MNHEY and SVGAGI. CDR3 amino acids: CASSYDSGTGELFF. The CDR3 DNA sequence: TGTGCCAGCAGTTACGACAGTGGGACCGGGGAGCTGTTTTTT.

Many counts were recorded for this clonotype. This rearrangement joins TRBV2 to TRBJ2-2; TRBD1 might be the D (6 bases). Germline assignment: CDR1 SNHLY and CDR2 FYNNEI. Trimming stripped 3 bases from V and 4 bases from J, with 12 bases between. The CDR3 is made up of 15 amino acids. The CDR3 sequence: CASSDWGRGTGELFF. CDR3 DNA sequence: TGTGCCAGCAGTGATTGGGGCAGGGGCACCGGGGAGCTGTTTTTT.

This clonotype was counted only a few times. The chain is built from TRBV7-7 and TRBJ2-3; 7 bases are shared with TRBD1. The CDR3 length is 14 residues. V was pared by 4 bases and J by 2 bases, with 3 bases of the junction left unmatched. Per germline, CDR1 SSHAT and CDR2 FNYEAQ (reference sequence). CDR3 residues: CASSSDRATDTQYF. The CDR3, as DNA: TGTGCCAGCAGCTCAGACAGGGCCACAGATACGCAGTATTTT.

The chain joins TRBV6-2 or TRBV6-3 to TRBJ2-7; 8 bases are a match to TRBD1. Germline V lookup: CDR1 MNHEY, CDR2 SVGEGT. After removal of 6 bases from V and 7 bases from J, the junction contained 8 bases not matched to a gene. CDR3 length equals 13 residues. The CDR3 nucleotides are TGTGCCAGCAGAAGACAGGGGTTGGGGGAGCAGTACTTC. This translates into CASRRQGLGEQYF.

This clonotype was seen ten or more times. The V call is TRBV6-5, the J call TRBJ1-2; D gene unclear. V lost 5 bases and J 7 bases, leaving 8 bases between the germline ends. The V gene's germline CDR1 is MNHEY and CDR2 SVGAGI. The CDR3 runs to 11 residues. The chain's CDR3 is CASSAGFGYTF. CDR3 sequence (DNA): TGTGCCAGCAGTGCGGGGTTTGGCTACACCTTC.

The CDR3 nucleotides read TGTGCCAGCAGCCACTACAGGGGGGCGAACACTGAAGCTTTCTTT. Amino acids: CASSHYRGANTEAFF. The chain employs TRBV7-9 and TRBJ1-1, with 8 bases lining up with TRBD1. CDR1 SEHNR and CDR2 FQNEAQ come from the germline V gene (reference sequence). V trimming: 5 bases; J trimming: 1 base; junction bases outside the gene matches: 6. This CDR3 is 15 amino acids long.

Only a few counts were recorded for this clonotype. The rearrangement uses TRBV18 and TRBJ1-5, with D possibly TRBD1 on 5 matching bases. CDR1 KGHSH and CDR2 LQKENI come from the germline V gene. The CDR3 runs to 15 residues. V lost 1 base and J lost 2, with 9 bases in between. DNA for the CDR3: TGTGCCAGCTCACCACAGGGGAATGGCAATCAGCCCCAGCATTTT. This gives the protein CASSPQGNGNQPQHF.

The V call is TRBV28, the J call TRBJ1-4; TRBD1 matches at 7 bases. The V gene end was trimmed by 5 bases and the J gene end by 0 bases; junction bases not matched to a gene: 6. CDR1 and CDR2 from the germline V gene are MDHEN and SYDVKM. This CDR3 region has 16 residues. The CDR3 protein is CASSRTGEATNEKLFF. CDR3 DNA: TGTGCCAGCAGTAGAACAGGGGAGGCAACTAATGAAAAACTGTTTTTT.

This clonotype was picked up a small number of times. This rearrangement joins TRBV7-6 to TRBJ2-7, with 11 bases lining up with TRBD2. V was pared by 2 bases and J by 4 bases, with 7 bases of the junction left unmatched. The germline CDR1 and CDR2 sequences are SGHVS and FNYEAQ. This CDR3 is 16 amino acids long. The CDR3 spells CASSLQLAGDVYEQYF. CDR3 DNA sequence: TGTGCCAGCAGCTTACAACTAGCGGGGGATGTATACGAGCAGTACTTC.

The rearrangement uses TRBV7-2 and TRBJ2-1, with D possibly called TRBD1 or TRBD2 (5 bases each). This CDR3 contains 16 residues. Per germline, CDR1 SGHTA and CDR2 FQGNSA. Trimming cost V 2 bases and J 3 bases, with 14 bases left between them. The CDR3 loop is CASSLTALDSYNEQFF. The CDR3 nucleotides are TGTGCCAGCAGCTTAACGGCACTAGACAGCTACAATGAGCAGTTCTTC.

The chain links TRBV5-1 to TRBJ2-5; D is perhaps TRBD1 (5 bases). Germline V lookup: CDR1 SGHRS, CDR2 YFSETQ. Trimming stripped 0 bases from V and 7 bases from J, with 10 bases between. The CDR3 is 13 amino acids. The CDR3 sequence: CASSLETEGTQYF. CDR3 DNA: TGCGCCAGCAGCTTGGAGACAGAAGGGACCCAGTACTTC.

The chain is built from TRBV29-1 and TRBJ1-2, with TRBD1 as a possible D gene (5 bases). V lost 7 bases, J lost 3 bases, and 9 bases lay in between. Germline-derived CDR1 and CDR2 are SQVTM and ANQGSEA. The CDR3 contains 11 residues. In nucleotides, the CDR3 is TGCAGCGCTGTCAGGGACTATGGCTACACCTTC. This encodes CSAVRDYGYTF. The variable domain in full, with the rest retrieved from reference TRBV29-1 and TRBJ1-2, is SAVISQKPSRDICQRGTSLTIQCQVDSQVTMMFWYRQQPGQSLTLIATANQGSEATYESGFVIDKFPISRPNLTFSTLTVSNMSPEDSSIYLCSAVRDYGYTFGSGTRLTVV.

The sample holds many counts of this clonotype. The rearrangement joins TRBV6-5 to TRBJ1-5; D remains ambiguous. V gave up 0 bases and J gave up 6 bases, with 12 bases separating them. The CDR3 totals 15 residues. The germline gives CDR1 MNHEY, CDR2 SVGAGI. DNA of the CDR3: TGTGCCAGCAGTTACTCCGGGATCTCCTCTCAGCCCCAGCATTTT. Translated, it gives CASSYSGISSQPQHF.

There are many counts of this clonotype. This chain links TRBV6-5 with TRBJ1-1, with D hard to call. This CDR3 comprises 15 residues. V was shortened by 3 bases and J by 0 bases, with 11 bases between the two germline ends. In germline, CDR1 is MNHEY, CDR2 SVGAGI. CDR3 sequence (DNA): TGTGCCAGCAGTTATTCCCCGGGAGTGAACACTGAAGCTTTCTTT. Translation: CASSYSPGVNTEAFF.

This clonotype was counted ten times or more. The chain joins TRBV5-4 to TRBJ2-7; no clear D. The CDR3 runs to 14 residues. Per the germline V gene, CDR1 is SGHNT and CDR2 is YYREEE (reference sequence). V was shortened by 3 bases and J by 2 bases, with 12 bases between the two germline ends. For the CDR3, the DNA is TGTGCCAGCAGCTCATGGACCGTCCCCTACGAGCAGTACTTC. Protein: CASSSWTVPYEQYF. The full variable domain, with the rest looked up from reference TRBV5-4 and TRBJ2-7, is ETGVTQSPTHLIKTRGQQVTLRCSSQSGHNTVSWYQQALGQGPQFIFQYYREEENGRGNFPPRFSGLQFPNYSSELNVNALELDDSALYLCASSSWTVPYEQYFGPGTRLTVT.

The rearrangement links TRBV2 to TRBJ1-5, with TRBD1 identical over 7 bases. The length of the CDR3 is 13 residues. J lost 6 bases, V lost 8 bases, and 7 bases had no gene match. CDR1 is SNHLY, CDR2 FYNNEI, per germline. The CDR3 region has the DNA TGTGCCAGCGGAGTACAGGGGACTCAGCCCCAGCATTTT. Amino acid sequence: CASGVQGTQPQHF. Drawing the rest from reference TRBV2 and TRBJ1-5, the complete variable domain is EPEVTQTPSHQVTQMGQEVILRCVPISNHLYFYWYRQILGQKVEFLVSFYNNEISEKSEIFDDQFSVERPDGSNFTLKIRSTKLEDSAMYFCASGVQGTQPQHFGDGTRLSIL.

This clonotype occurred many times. The CDR3: CASSLRGTGRRGNTIYF. The CDR3, as DNA: TGTGCCAGCAGTCTCCGGGGAACAGGGCGTAGAGGAAACACCATATATTTT. The rearrangement links TRBV12-3 or TRBV12-4 to TRBJ1-3; D perhaps matches TRBD1 (6 bases). V lost 5 bases to trimming and J lost 4 bases, with 21 bases between them. The CDR3 is 17 amino acids.

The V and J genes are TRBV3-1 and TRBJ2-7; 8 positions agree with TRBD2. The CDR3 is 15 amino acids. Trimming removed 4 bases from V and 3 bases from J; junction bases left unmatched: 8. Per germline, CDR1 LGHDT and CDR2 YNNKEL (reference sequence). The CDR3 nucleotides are TGTGCCAGCAGCCCCCGGGGGGGGGAGAACTACGAGCAGTACTTC. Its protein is CASSPRGGENYEQYF.

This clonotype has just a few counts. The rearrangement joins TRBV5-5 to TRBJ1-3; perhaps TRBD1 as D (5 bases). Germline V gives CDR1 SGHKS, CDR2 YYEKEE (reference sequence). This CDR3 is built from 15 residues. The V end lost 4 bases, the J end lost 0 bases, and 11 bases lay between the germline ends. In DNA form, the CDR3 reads TGTGCCAGCAGCCTACGGACAAGCTCTGGAAACACCATATATTTT. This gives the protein CASSLRTSSGNTIYF.

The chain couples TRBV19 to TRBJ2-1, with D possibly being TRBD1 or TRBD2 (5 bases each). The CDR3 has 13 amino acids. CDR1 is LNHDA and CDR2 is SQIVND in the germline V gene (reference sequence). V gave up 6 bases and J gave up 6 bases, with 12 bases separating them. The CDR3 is CASRDTGRNEQFF. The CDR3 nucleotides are TGTGCCAGTAGGGACACGGGACGCAATGAGCAGTTCTTC.

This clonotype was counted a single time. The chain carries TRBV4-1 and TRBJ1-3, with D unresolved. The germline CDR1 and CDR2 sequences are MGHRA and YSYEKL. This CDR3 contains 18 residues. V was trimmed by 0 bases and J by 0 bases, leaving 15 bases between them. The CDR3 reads CASSQEAWPLASGNTIYF. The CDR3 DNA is TGCGCCAGCAGCCAAGAGGCCTGGCCACTAGCCTCTGGAAACACCATATATTTT.

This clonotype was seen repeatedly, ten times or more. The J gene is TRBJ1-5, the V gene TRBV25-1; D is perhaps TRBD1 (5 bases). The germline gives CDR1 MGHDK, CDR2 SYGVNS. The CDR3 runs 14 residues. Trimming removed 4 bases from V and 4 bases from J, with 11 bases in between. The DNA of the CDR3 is TGTGCCAGCAGTGTTCGGGGGGGGAATCAGCCCCAGCATTTT. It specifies CASSVRGGNQPQHF. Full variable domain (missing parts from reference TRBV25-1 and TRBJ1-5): EADIYQTPRYLVIGTGKKITLECSQTMGHDKMYWYQQDPGMELHLIHYSYGVNSTEKGDLSSESTVSRIRTEHFPLTLESARPSHTSQYLCASSVRGGNQPQHFGDGTRLSIL.

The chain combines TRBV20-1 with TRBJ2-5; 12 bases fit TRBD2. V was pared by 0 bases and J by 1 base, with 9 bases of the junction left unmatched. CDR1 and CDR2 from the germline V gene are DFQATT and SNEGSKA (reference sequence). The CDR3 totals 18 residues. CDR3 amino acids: CSARDRASGGALQETQYF. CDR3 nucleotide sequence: TGCAGTGCTAGAGATAGGGCTAGCGGGGGGGCTCTCCAAGAGACCCAGTACTTC.

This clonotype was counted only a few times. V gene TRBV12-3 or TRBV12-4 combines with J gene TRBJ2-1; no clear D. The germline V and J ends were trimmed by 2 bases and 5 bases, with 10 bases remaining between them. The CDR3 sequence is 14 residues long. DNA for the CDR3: TGTGCCAGCAGTTTATCCCACTTGGACAATGAGCAGTTCTTC. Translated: CASSLSHLDNEQFF.